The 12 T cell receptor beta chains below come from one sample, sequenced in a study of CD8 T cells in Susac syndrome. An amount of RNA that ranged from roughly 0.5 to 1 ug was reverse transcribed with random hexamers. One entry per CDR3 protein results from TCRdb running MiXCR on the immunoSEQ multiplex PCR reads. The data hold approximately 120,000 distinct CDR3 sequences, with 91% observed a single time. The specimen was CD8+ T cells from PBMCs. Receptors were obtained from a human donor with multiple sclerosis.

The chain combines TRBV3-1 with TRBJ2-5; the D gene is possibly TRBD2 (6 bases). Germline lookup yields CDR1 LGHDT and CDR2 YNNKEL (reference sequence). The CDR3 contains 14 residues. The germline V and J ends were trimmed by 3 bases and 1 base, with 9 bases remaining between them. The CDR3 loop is CASSHPGLQETQYF. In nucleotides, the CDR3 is TGTGCCAGCAGCCACCCGGGACTCCAAGAGACCCAGTACTTC.

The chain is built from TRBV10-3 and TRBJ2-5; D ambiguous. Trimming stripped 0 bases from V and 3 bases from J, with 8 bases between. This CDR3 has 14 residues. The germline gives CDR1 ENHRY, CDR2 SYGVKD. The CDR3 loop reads CAISESGVEETQYF. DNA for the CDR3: TGTGCCATCAGTGAGTCTGGGGTGGAAGAGACCCAGTACTTC.

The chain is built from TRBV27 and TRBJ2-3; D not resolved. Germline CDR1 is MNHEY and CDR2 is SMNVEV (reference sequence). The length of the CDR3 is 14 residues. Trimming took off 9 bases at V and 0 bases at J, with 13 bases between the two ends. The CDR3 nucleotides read TGTGCCAGTCCAAAAGGGCCTAGCACAGATACGCAGTATTTT. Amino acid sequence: CASPKGPSTDTQYF.

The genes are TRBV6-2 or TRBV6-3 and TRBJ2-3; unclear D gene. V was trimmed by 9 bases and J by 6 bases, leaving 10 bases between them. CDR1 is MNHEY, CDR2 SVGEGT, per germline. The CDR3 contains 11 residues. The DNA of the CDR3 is TGTGCCAGTACTGAGCTGGATACGCAGTATTTT. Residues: CASTELDTQYF.

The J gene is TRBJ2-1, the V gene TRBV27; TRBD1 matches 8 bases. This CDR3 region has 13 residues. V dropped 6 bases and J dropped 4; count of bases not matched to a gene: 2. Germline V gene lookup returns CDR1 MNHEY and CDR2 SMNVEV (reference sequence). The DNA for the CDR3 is TGTGCCAGCAGAAGACAGGGGTACAATGAGCAGTTCTTC. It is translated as CASRRQGYNEQFF.

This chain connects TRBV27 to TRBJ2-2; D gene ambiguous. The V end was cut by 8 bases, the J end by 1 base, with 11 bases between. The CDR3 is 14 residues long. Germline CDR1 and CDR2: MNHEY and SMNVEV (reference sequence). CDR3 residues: CASRGRMNTGELFF. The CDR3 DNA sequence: TGTGCCAGCCGTGGAAGGATGAACACCGGGGAGCTGTTTTTT.

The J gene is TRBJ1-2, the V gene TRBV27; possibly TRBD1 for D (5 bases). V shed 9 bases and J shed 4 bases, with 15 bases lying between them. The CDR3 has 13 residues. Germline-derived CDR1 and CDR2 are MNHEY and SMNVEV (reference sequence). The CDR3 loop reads CASGGHSTYGYTF. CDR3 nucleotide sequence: TGTGCCAGTGGCGGACATTCTACCTATGGCTACACCTTC.

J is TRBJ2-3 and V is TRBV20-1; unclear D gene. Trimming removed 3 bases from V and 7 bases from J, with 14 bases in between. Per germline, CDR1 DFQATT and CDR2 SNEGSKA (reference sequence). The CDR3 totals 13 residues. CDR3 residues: CSARARVVNTQYF. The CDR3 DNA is TGCAGTGCTAGGGCCCGGGTGGTGAATACGCAGTATTTT.

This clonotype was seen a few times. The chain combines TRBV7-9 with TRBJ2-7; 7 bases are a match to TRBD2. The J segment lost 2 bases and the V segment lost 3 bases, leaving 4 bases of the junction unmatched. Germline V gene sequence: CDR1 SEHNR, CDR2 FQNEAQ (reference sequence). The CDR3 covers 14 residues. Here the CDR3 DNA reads TGTGCCAGCAGCTTGGGGGGGGGTACCTACGAGCAGTACTTC. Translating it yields CASSLGGGTYEQYF.

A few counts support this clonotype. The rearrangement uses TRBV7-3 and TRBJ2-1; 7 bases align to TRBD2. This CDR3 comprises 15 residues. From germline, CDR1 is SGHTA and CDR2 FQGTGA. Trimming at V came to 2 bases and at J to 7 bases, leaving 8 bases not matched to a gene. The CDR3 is CASSLLAGAVNEQFF. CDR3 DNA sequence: TGTGCCAGCAGCTTACTGGCGGGAGCGGTGAATGAGCAGTTCTTC.

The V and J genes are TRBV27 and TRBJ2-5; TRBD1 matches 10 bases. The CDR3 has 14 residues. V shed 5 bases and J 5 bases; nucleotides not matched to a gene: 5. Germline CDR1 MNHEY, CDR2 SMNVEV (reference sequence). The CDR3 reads CASSPWTGGETQYF. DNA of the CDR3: TGTGCCAGCAGTCCGTGGACAGGGGGGGAGACCCAGTACTTC.

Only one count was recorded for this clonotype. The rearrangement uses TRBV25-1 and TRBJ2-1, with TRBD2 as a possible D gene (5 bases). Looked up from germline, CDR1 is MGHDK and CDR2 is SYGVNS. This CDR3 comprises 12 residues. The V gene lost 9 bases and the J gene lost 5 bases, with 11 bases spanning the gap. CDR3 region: CASSDNNNEQFF. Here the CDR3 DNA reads TGTGCCAGTAGCGACAATAACAATGAGCAGTTCTTC.